The rows below give T cell receptor beta chains drawn from one sample of a study of Ad26.COV2.S vaccination and SARS-CoV-2 variants. Clones were sequenced by immunoSEQ multiplex PCR, and TCRdb holds only the in-frame ones, with some missing. Among roughly 140,000 clones listed, roughly 89% were seen once. Specimen: peripheral blood, collected after recovery from COVID-19. Source of these receptors: a human donor who had recovered from COVID-19. Both conserved end residues are part of each CDR3. The order of the fields is D gene, J gene, clone size, V gene, CDR3 DNA, CDR3 protein. D genes are given only for firm matches. Clone size is not always given. Where it is, it says once, few, many or a class for expanded clones.

-,TRBJ2-3,-,TRBV11-3,TGTGCCAGCAGCCGGGGGGCGCGCACAGATACGCAGTATTTT,CASSRGARTDTQYF
-,TRBJ1-6,-,TRBV4-3,TGCGCCAGCAGCCAAGGGGGCCCTTCACCCCTCCACTTT,CASSQGGPSPLHF
-,TRBJ1-1,-,TRBV11-2,TGTGCCAGCAGCTTAGCGCAGGGGTGGAATGAAGCTTTCTTT,CASSLAQGWNEAFF
TRBD2,TRBJ2-5,-,TRBV19,TGTGCCAGTAGTACGGTGGGAGGGGCTGAGACCCAGTACTTC,CASSTVGGAETQYF
-,TRBJ2-5,-,TRBV3-1/TRBV3-2,TGTGCCAGCAGCCCTGAAGGGGGCGGGAGAGAGACCCAGTACTTC,CASSPEGGGRETQYF
-,TRBJ1-1,-,TRBV18,TGTGCCAGCTCAACGGTGAACACTGAAGCTTTCTTT,CASSTVNTEAFF
TRBD2,TRBJ2-2,-,TRBV11-2,TGTGCCAGCAGCCCCACTAGCGGACTAAGGGGCGGGGAGCTGTTTTTT,CASSPTSGLRGGELFF
-,TRBJ2-5,-,TRBV18,TGTGCCAGCTCACCACCCCAGGGGAAAAAAGAGACCCAGTACTTC,CASSPPQGKKETQYF
TRBD1,TRBJ2-6,-,TRBV28,TGTGCCAGCAGTCGGACAGGCCCTGGGGCCAACGTCCTGACTTTC,CASSRTGPGANVLTF
-,TRBJ2-3,-,TRBV5-6,TGTGCCAGCAGCTTCCTCCCGGGCGAGACAGATACGCAGTATTTT,CASSFLPGETDTQYF
TRBD1,TRBJ1-2,few,TRBV5-4,TGTGCCAGCAGCCAGGTGGGACAGGGGGAGAATGGCTACACCTTC,CASSQVGQGENGYTF
-,TRBJ2-7,-,TRBV6-5,TGTGCCAGCAGTTACTCAGGACGGAGGTACGAGCAGTACTTC,CASSYSGRRYEQYF
-,TRBJ2-1,-,TRBV29-1,TGCAGCGTTGATGGGTGGGAGCGTGAGCAGTTCTTC,CSVDGWEREQFF
-,TRBJ2-1,-,TRBV6-2/TRBV6-3,TGTGCCAGCAGTTACGTACTTTTAAATGAGCAGTTCTTC,CASSYVLLNEQFF
-,TRBJ1-4,-,TRBV4-1,TGCGCCAGCAGCCCAGGACGGGGAGAAAAACTGTTTTTT,CASSPGRGEKLFF
-,TRBJ2-1,-,TRBV5-1,TGCGCCAGCAGCTCGAATCCAGAGGGATTTCACTCCTACAATGAGCAGTTCTTC,CASSSNPEGFHSYNEQFF
-,TRBJ2-2,-,TRBV5-1,TGCGCCAGCAGCTTGTCCGGGTATAACACCGGGGAGCTGTTTTTT,CASSLSGYNTGELFF
-,TRBJ1-1,-,TRBV14,TGTGCCAGCAGCCAAATGGCAGGTTGGTCGAACACTGAAGCTTTCTTT,CASSQMAGWSNTEAFF
TRBD1,TRBJ1-1,-,TRBV20-1,TGCAGTGCTAGTTTGATTACAGGGGTAACTGAAGCTTTCTTT,CSASLITGVTEAFF
-,TRBJ1-3,-,TRBV28,TGTGCCAGCAGCTCCTTCGGCCGGCCGAGCTCTGGAAACACCATATATTTT,CASSSFGRPSSGNTIYF
-,TRBJ1-6,once,TRBV6-2/TRBV6-3,TGTGCCAGCAGTTACTTGAAGTCACCCCTCCACTTT,CASSYLKSPLHF
TRBD2,TRBJ2-1,-,TRBV6-2/TRBV6-3,TGTGCCAGCAGTTACTTCGGGGGGGCTCTTAATGAGCAGTTCTTC,CASSYFGGALNEQFF
-,TRBJ1-2,-,TRBV27,TGTGCCAGCAGTTTACTGGGCAGTTTTAACTATGGCTACACCTTC,CASSLLGSFNYGYTF
-,TRBJ1-4,-,TRBV10-3,TGTGCCATCAGTAGGTTCAGGGGAACTAATGAAAAACTGTTTTTT,CAISRFRGTNEKLFF
TRBD1,TRBJ1-1,-,TRBV7-9,TGTGCCAGCAGCTTAGTGACAGGGGGTGAAGTCCCTGAAGCTTTCTTT,CASSLVTGGEVPEAFF
TRBD1,TRBJ1-4,-,TRBV18,TGTGCCAGCTCAAGTTCGACAGGGGGCAGGGAAAAACTGTTTTTT,CASSSSTGGREKLFF
-,TRBJ1-6,-,TRBV6-4,TGTGCCAGCACTACGGGGGATGGTCACTATAATTCACCCCTCCACTTT,CASTTGDGHYNSPLHF
-,TRBJ2-7,-,TRBV5-1,TGCGCCAGCAGCTTCGAGTTGGCCTACGAGCAGTACTTC,CASSFELAYEQYF
-,TRBJ2-3,-,TRBV30,TGTGCCTGGAAGACCCCGGGGAGCACAGATACGCAGTATTTT,CAWKTPGSTDTQYF
TRBD1,TRBJ2-7,-,TRBV7-6,TGTGCCGGCAGCCCACGGACAGGGAGCATCTACGAGCAGTACTTC,CAGSPRTGSIYEQYF
-,TRBJ2-2,-,TRBV19,TGTGCCAGTAGTATAGACAGGGCGACCGGGGAGCTGTTTTTT,CASSIDRATGELFF
-,TRBJ1-6,-,TRBV28,TGTGCCAGCAGCCCCCCGGCGGGGCTTTATTCACCCCTCCACTTT,CASSPPAGLYSPLHF
TRBD1,TRBJ1-2,-,TRBV19,TGTGCCAGTGGACGACAGGGGGCCCGTTATGGCTACACCTTC,CASGRQGARYGYTF